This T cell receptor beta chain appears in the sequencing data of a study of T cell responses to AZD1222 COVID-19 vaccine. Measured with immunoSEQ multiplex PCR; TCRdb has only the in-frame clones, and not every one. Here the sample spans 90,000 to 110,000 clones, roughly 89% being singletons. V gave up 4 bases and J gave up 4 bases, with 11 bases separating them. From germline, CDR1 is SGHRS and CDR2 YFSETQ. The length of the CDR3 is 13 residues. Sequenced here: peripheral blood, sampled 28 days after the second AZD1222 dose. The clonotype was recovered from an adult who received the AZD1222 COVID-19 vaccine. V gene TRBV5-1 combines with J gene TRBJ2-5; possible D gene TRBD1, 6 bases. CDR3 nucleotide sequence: TGCGCCAGCAGCGGTACAGGGCGAGAGACCCAGTACTTC. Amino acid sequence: CASSGTGRETQYF.